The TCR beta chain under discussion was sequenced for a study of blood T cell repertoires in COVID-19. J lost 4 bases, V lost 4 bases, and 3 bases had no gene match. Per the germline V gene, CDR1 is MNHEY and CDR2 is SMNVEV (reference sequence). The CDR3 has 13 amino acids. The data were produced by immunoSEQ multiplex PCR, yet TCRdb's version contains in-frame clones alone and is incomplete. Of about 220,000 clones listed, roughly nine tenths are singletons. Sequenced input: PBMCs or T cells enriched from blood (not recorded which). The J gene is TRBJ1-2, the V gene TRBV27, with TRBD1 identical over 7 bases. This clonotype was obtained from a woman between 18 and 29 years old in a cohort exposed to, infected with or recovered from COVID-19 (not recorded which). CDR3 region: CASSSGQTYGYTF. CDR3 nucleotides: TGTGCCAGCAGTTCGGGACAGACCTATGGCTACACCTTC.